These 5 T cell receptor beta chains share one sample of origin, sequenced in a study of cytomegalovirus exposure and HLA in healthy donors. 60 Vbeta and 13 Jbeta primers were used in PCR. Assay used: immunoSEQ multiplex PCR; TCRdb lists only in-frame clones, some missing. Seen here are approximately 160,000 clones, around 77% observed once, and the top ten hold 1.5% to 2%. The sample taken for sequencing was PBMCs. All receptors come from a woman in her twenties or thirties in good health and CMV-seronegative.

The chain links TRBV14 to TRBJ2-7; the D gene is possibly TRBD1 (6 bases). Germline V CDR1 and CDR2: SGHDN, FVKESK. Trimming left V 3 bases short and J 3 bases short, with 21 bases between. The CDR3 covers 17 residues. CDR3 DNA sequence: TGTGCCAGCAGCCAGGATCTGCCCTGGACAGAGAACTACGAGCAGTACTTC. This encodes CASSQDLPWTENYEQYF.

The chain combines TRBV9 with TRBJ1-4; 10 bases line up with TRBD1. The germline gives CDR1 SGDLS, CDR2 YYNGEE. V lost 4 bases and J lost 6; bases outside the gene matches: 6. This CDR3 comprises 15 residues. DNA of the CDR3: TGTGCCAGCAGCCGGGACAGGGGCGAAGATGAAAAACTGTTTTTT. Translated: CASSRDRGEDEKLFF.

This clone was counted ten times or more. The J gene is TRBJ1-1, the V gene TRBV18; D is uncertain. Germline V gene sequence: CDR1 KGHSH, CDR2 LQKENI. This CDR3 contains 14 residues. Trimming took 4 bases from V and 1 from J, leaving 10 bases between them. The CDR3 loop is CASSLSSGNTEAFF. DNA of the CDR3: TGTGCCAGCTCACTTTCAAGCGGGAACACTGAAGCTTTCTTT.

This chain connects TRBV7-6 to TRBJ2-6; D is perhaps TRBD1 (5 bases). CDR3 length: 17 amino acids. V was pared by 1 base and J by 4 bases, with 14 bases between. Germline V CDR1 and CDR2: SGHVS, FNYEAQ. The CDR3 DNA is TGTGCCAGCAGCTTAGTTCGACAGATGGAGGGGGCCAACGTCCTGACTTTC. It specifies CASSLVRQMEGANVLTF. Drawing the rest from reference TRBV7-6 and TRBJ2-6, the complete variable domain is GAGVSQSPRYKVTKRGQDVALRCDPISGHVSLYWYRQALGQGPEFLTYFNYEAQQDKSGLPNDRFSAERPEGSISTLTIQRTEQRDSAMYRCASSLVRQMEGANVLTFGAGSRLTVL.

The chain employs TRBV13 and TRBJ2-1; TRBD1 agrees at 11 bases. The germline V gene has CDR1 PRHDT and CDR2 FYEKMQ (reference sequence). The junction had 10 bases not matched to a gene; V was cut back by 4 bases and J by 8 bases. The CDR3 length is 16 residues. CDR3 sequence (DNA): TGTGCCAGCAGCTCGACCGGGACAGGGGGATACGATGAGCAGTTCTTC. The encoded protein is CASSSTGTGGYDEQFF.